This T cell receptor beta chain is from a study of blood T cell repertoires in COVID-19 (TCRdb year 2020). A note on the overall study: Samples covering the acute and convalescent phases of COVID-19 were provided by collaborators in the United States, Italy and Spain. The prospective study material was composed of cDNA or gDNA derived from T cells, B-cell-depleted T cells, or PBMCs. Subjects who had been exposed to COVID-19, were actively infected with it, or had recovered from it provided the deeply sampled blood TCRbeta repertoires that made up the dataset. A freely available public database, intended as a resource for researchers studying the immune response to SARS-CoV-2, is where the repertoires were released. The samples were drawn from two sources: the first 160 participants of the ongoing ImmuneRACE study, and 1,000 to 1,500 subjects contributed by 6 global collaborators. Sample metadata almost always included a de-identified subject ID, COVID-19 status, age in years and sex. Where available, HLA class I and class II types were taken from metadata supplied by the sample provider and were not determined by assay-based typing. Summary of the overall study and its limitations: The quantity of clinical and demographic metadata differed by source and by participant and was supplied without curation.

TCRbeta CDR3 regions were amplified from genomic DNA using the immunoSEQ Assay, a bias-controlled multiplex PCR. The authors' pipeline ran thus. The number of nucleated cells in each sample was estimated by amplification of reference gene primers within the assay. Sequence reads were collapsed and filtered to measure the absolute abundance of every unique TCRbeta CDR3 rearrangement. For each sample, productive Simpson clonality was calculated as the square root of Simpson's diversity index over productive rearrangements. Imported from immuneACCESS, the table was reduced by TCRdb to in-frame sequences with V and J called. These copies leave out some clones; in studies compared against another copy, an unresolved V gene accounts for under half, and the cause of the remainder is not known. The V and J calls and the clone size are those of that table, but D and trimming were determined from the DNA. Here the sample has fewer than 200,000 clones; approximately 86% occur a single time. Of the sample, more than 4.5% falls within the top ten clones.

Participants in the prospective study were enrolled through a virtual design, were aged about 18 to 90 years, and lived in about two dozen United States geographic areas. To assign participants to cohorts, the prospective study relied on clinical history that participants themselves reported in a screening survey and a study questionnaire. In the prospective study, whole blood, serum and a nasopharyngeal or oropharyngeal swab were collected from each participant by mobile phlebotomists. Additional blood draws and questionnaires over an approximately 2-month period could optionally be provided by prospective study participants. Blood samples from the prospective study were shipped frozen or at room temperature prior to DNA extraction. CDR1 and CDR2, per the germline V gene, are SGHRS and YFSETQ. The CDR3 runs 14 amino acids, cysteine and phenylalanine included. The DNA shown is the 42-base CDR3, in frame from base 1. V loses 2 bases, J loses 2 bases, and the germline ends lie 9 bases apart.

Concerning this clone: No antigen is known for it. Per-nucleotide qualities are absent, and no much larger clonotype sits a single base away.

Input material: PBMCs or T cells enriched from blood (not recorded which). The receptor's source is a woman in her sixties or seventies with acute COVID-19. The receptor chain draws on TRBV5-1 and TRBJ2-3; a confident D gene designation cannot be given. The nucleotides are TGCGCCAGCAGCTTCGACTTGAACACAGATACGCAGTATTTT. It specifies CASSFDLNTDTQYF. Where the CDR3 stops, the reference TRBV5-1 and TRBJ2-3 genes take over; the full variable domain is KAGVTQTPRYLIKTRGQQVTLSCSPISGHRSVSWYQQTPGQGLQFLFEYFSETQRNKGNFPGRFSGRQFSNSRSEMNVSTLELGDSALYLCASSFDLNTDTQYFGPGTRLTVL.